A selection of T cell receptor beta chains follows, all from one sample in a study of cytomegalovirus exposure and HLA in healthy donors. Measured with immunoSEQ multiplex PCR; TCRdb has only the in-frame clones, and not every one. Its clone listing holds about 46,000 clones. The sequencing sample was made of PBMCs. Receptors originate from a woman between 35 and 50 years old in good health and CMV-seronegative. Both conserved end residues are part of each CDR3. The D gene is left open where the match is weak.

V gene: TRBV27
D gene: NA
J gene: TRBJ2-1
CDR3 DNA: TGTGCCAGCAGTTTATCCCCAGAGCGGTATGAGCTCTATCCCTACAATGAGCAGTTCTTC
CDR3 protein: CASSLSPERYELYPYNEQFF

V gene: TRBV15
D gene: TRBD2
J gene: TRBJ2-7
CDR3 DNA: TGTGCCACCAGCAGAGACCGAGCGGGAGCTGGTTACGAGCAGTACTTC
CDR3 protein: CATSRDRAGAGYEQYF

V gene: TRBV4-2
D gene: TRBD1
J gene: TRBJ2-1
CDR3 DNA: TGTGCCAGCAGCCAAAGCCCCATCGAAGACAGGGTGACCTACAATGAGCAGTTCTTC
CDR3 protein: CASSQSPIEDRVTYNEQFF

V gene: TRBV4-1
D gene: TRBD2
J gene: TRBJ2-7
CDR3 DNA: TGCGCCAGCAGCCAACCAACAGGGACTAGCAACGAGCAGTACTTC
CDR3 protein: CASSQPTGTSNEQYF

V gene: TRBV7-9
D gene: NA
J gene: TRBJ1-2
CDR3 DNA: TGTGCCAGCAGCGCCTGGGAAGGGGGCTATGGCTACACCTTC
CDR3 protein: CASSAWEGGYGYTF

V gene: TRBV20-1
D gene: TRBD1
J gene: TRBJ1-1
CDR3 DNA: TGCAGTGCTAGTGGGGACAGTTCAGCTTTCTTT
CDR3 protein: CSASGDSSAFF

V gene: TRBV25-1
D gene: NA
J gene: TRBJ1-2
CDR3 DNA: TGTGCCAGCAGTGAGGGAGGGAGGGGGGATGGCTACACCTTC
CDR3 protein: CASSEGGRGDGYTF

V gene: TRBV21-1
D gene: NA
J gene: TRBJ2-6
CDR3 DNA: TGTGCCAGCAGCAAAGTGGGGGGACTCCGCTCTGGGGCCAACGTCCTGACTTTC
CDR3 protein: CASSKVGGLRSGANVLTF

V gene: TRBV29-1
D gene: NA
J gene: TRBJ2-2
CDR3 DNA: TGCAGCGTGAAATCAGGGGTGAACACCGGGGAGCTGTTTTTT
CDR3 protein: CSVKSGVNTGELFF

V gene: TRBV7-2
D gene: TRBD2
J gene: TRBJ2-7
CDR3 DNA: TGTGCCAGCAGCTTAGAGAGCGGGAAGTTGCAGTACTTC
CDR3 protein: CASSLESGKLQYF

V gene: TRBV7-9
D gene: NA
J gene: TRBJ1-1
CDR3 DNA: TGTGCCAGCAGGGTTCAGGGTTTTCAAGCTTTCTTT
CDR3 protein: CASRVQGFQAFF